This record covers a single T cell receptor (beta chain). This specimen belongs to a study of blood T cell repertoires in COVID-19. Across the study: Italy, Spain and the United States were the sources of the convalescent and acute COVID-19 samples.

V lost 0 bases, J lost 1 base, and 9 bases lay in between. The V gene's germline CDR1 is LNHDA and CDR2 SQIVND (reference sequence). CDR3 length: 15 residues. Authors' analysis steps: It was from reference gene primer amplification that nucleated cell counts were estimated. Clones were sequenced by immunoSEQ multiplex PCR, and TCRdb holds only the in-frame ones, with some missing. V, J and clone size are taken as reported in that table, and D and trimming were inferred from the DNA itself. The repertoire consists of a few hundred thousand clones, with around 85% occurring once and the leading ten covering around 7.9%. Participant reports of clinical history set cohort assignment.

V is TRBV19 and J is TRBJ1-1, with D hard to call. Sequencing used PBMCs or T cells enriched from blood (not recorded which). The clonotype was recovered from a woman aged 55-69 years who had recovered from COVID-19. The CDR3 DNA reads TGTGCCAGTAGTATAGAGTATCACAAGAACACTGAAGCTTTCTTT. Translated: CASSIEYHKNTEAFF.